The following is a T cell receptor (beta chain) sequence with its context. Which antigen it targets is not known. Base qualities are not recorded, but no much larger clone differs from it by a single base. The data were obtained in a study of control samples from healthy donors and cancer patients (dated by TCRdb to 2020 to 2022). Receptors were amplified or captured by the immunoSEQ multiplex PCR assay. The table comes from immuneACCESS by way of TCRdb, which keeps in-frame sequences with V and J called. Part of the clones is missing from these tables; in studies checked, under half for an unresolved V gene and the rest for unknown reasons. This sample comprises approximately 110,000 clones, 90% of them detected only once. The ten largest account for roughly 4% of the sample. CDR1 LGHDT and CDR2 YNNKEL are derived from the germline V gene (reference sequence). V is reduced by 4 bases and J by 3 bases, leaving a spacing of 15 bases between them. Counted from cysteine to phenylalanine, this CDR3 has 15 amino acids. The sequence is cut down to CDR3 DNA, 45 bases in frame from base 1.

The TCR sequence derives from a human donor in good health. The donor label of this sample is uncertain. The rearranged chain carries TRBV3-1 (or the pseudogene TRBV3-2) and TRBJ1-2; no D gene call is confident. Sequencing input: blood. The CDR3 protein is CASSRQDRPHYGYTF. The sequenced DNA: TGTGCCAGCAGCCGGCAGGATAGGCCCCACTATGGCTACACCTTC.